One sample yielded the 18 T cell receptor beta chains listed below, sequenced in a study of cytomegalovirus exposure and HLA in healthy donors. It was with 60 Vbeta and 13 Jbeta primers that the PCR ran. Data came from immunoSEQ multiplex PCR; TCRdb stores just in-frame clones and leaves some out. This sample has some 130,000 clones; about four fifths occur once, and the top ten carry around 0.7%. The sequencing input was PBMCs. Receptors were obtained from a young man in good health and CMV-seronegative.

The chain links TRBV10-3 to TRBJ1-5; TRBD1 matches at 8 bases. This CDR3 is built from 15 residues. V gave up 6 bases and J gave up 1 base; unmatched junction bases: 5. Germline-derived CDR1 and CDR2 are ENHRY and SYGVKD. The CDR3 sequence: CAISKTGASNQPQHF. The CDR3 DNA reads as TGTGCCATCAGCAAGACAGGGGCCAGCAATCAGCCCCAGCATTTT.

The chain links TRBV7-9 to TRBJ2-7; perhaps TRBD1 as D (6 bases). V lost 5 bases and J 2 bases, leaving 13 bases between the germline ends. The V gene's germline CDR1 is SEHNR and CDR2 FQNEAQ (reference sequence). The CDR3 is 14 residues long. CDR3 bases: TGTGCCAGCAGCGGAATCAGGGGCCCCTACGAGCAGTACTTC. The encoded protein is CASSGIRGPYEQYF. Based on the CDR3 plus reference TRBV7-9 and TRBJ2-7, the full variable domain is DTGVSQNPRHKITKRGQNVTFRCDPISEHNRLYWYRQTLGQGPEFLTYFQNEAQLEKSRLLSDRFSAERPKGSFSTLEIQRTEQGDSAMYLCASSGIRGPYEQYFGPGTRLTVT.

This sequence joins TRBV6-1 and TRBJ1-4; D is possibly TRBD1 (6 bases). Trimming pared 7 bases from V and 8 bases from J, leaving 14 bases between. Germline V lookup: CDR1 MNHNS, CDR2 SASEGT. The CDR3 runs 13 residues. CDR3 protein: CASTGQLQEKLFF. In nucleotides, the CDR3 is TGTGCCAGCACAGGACAGCTCCAAGAAAAACTGTTTTTT.

The gene calls are TRBV25-1 and TRBJ1-1, with D maybe TRBD1 (6 bases). CDR1 and CDR2 (germline): MGHDK, SYGVNS. The CDR3 length is 12 residues. With 5 bases removed from V and 11 bases from J, the gap between germline ends came to 15 bases. CDR3 protein: CASSPGQRRAFF. The DNA for the CDR3 is TGTGCCAGCAGTCCTGGACAGAGGAGGGCTTTCTTT. Looking up the rest from reference TRBV25-1 and TRBJ1-1 gives the full variable domain: EADIYQTPRYLVIGTGKKITLECSQTMGHDKMYWYQQDPGMELHLIHYSYGVNSTEKGDLSSESTVSRIRTEHFPLTLESARPSHTSQYLCASSPGQRRAFFGQGTRLTVV.

In its sample, this clone was seen once. The chain carries TRBV30 and TRBJ1-1; possibly TRBD1 for D (5 bases). Germline-derived CDR1 and CDR2 are GTSNPN and SVGIG (reference sequence). CDR3 size: 15 residues. The ends were cut back, 0 bases at V and 5 bases at J, with 16 bases in the middle. CDR3 sequence (DNA): TGTGCCTGGAGTGTATCAGGGTCTAGGAAAACTGAAGCTTTCTTT. It translates to CAWSVSGSRKTEAFF.

The chain is built from TRBV7-9 and TRBJ1-2; the match to TRBD1 covers 7 bases. The CDR3 is 14 residues long. Trimming removed 4 bases from V and 2 bases from J; junction bases left unmatched: 4. Germline V gene sequence: CDR1 SEHNR, CDR2 FQNEAQ (reference sequence). CDR3 protein: CASSSDRRNYGYTF. The CDR3 coding sequence is TGTGCCAGCAGCTCGGACAGGAGAAACTATGGCTACACCTTC.

The chain recombines TRBV5-4 with TRBJ2-5, with 10 positions matching TRBD1. Germline V gene lookup returns CDR1 SGHNT and CDR2 YYREEE (reference sequence). V shed 4 bases and J 3 bases; nucleotides not matched to a gene: 3. The CDR3 spans 14 residues. The CDR3 DNA reads as TGTGCCAGCAGCAGACAGGGGGCAGAAGAGACCCAGTACTTC. This gives the protein CASSRQGAEETQYF.

V usage is TRBV6-6 and J usage is TRBJ1-1, with D perhaps matching TRBD1 (5 bases). V dropped 5 bases and J dropped 11 bases, with 15 bases sitting between them. This CDR3 contains 12 residues. Germline-derived CDR1 and CDR2 are MNHNY and SVGAGI (reference sequence). The CDR3 DNA reads TGTGCCAGCAGTAACCGGGGGTTCGGGGCTTTCTTT. Translated: CASSNRGFGAFF.

The CDR3: CASSESGGAYF. CDR3 in DNA: TGCGCCAGCAGTGAGTCGGGAGGTGCCTACTTC. This chain connects TRBV10-2 to TRBJ2-7, with D possibly TRBD2 on 6 matching bases. Germline assignment: CDR1 WSHSY and CDR2 SAAADI. V was pared by 0 bases and J by 13 bases, with 10 bases between. The CDR3 sequence is 11 residues long.

The chain employs TRBV5-1 and TRBJ1-4; 8 nucleotides line up with TRBD1. In germline, CDR1 is SGHRS, CDR2 YFSETQ. The CDR3 is 15 amino acids. V shed 4 bases and J 5 bases; nucleotides not matched to a gene: 7. The CDR3 sequence: CASSLPGQGNEKLFF. In DNA, the CDR3 is TGCGCCAGCAGCCTACCCGGACAGGGAAATGAAAAACTGTTTTTT.

This chain joins TRBV6-4 and TRBJ2-1; 8 positions match TRBD2. The CDR3 has 15 amino acids. The V gene end was trimmed by 3 bases and the J gene end by 12 bases; junction bases not matched to a gene: 13. The germline V gene encodes CDR1 MRHNA and CDR2 SNTAGT. CDR3 bases: TGTGCCAGCAGTGAATTTAGTAGCGGGGCCTCGAGGCAGTTCTTC. Translated: CASSEFSSGASRQFF.

Here the CDR3 reads CASSPSEGSPLHF. CDR3 coding DNA: TGTGCCAGCAGCCCGTCGGAGGGCTCACCCCTCCACTTT. The gene calls are TRBV7-6 and TRBJ1-6; D remains ambiguous. Trimming left V 5 bases short and J 10 bases short, with 12 bases between. CDR1 and CDR2 from the germline V gene are SGHVS and FNYEAQ. This CDR3 contains 13 residues.

V and J are TRBV28 and TRBJ2-3, with TRBD1 identical over 8 bases. The CDR3 totals 15 residues. The J segment lost 2 bases and the V segment lost 6 bases, leaving 7 bases of the junction unmatched. CDR1 is MDHEN and CDR2 is SYDVKM in the germline V gene. As DNA, the CDR3 is TGTGCCAGCAGCCGACTCAGGGGGCTCACAGATACGCAGTATTTT. This encodes CASSRLRGLTDTQYF.

The rearrangement joins TRBV7-2 to TRBJ1-1; no clear D. Germline V gives CDR1 SGHTA, CDR2 FQGNSA. The CDR3 extends over 13 amino acids. V was clipped by 3 bases and J by 0 bases, with 5 bases between them. The CDR3 sequence is CASSFLMNTEAFF. DNA for the CDR3: TGTGCCAGCAGCTTTCTAATGAACACTGAAGCTTTCTTT.

The rearrangement links TRBV5-4 to TRBJ2-3; 7 bases are shared with TRBD2. V shed 4 bases and J 10 bases; nucleotides not matched to a gene: 6. Germline CDR1 is SGHNT and CDR2 is YYREEE (reference sequence). The length of the CDR3 is 12 residues. This chain's CDR3 is CASSLTSEAQYF. The CDR3 nucleotides read TGTGCCAGCAGCCTCACTAGCGAAGCGCAGTATTTT. The full variable domain, its missing parts supplied by reference TRBV5-4 and TRBJ2-3, is ETGVTQSPTHLIKTRGQQVTLRCSSQSGHNTVSWYQQALGQGPQFIFQYYREEENGRGNFPPRFSGLQFPNYSSELNVNALELDDSALYLCASSLTSEAQYFGPGTRLTVL.

J is TRBJ2-1 and V is TRBV6-1; the match to TRBD2 covers 13 bases. Germline V gene data show CDR1 as MNHNS and CDR2 as SASEGT. Trimming cost V 0 bases and J 4 bases; bases outside gene matches: 3. This CDR3 is 17 amino acids long. The CDR3 is CASSEAKGLAGYNEQFF. The CDR3 nucleotides read TGTGCCAGCAGTGAAGCGAAGGGACTAGCGGGGTACAATGAGCAGTTCTTC.

V and J are TRBV9 and TRBJ2-4; 10 bases fit TRBD1. Looked up from germline, CDR1 is SGDLS and CDR2 is YYNGEE. Germline trimming cut 4 bases from V and 12 bases from J; bases unmatched to any gene: 7. The CDR3 consists of 13 residues. The CDR3 sequence is CASSIRTGGSQYF. As DNA, the CDR3 is TGTGCCAGCAGCATTAGGACAGGGGGGTCTCAGTACTTC. The full variable domain, in which reference TRBV9 and TRBJ2-4 provide the parts outside the CDR3, is DSGVTQTPKHLITATGQRVTLRCSPRSGDLSVYWYQQSLDQGLQFLIQYYNGEERAKGNILERFSAQQFPDLHSELNLSSLELGDSALYFCASSIRTGGSQYFGAGTRLSVL.

The J gene is TRBJ2-5, the V gene TRBV4-3; 8 bases line up with TRBD1. The CDR3 is 15 amino acids. V lost 1 base to trimming and J lost 5 bases; unmatched junction nucleotides: 6. Germline lookup yields CDR1 LGHNA and CDR2 YSLEER. The CDR3 DNA follows: TGCGCCAGCAGCCAAGTTATGGACAGGGAGGAGACCCAGTACTTC. Translating gives CASSQVMDREETQYF.